The rows below give T cell receptor beta chains drawn from one sample of a study of OX40 agonist ivuxolimab in advanced cancers. Produced via immunoSEQ multiplex PCR; TCRdb's table is partial and in-frame only. Counted here are around 73,000 clones, 85% to 90% occurring once; the ten biggest clones make up around 0.51%. The sample was CD4+ or CD8+ T cells sorted from blood, taken in a trial of the OX40 agonist ivuxolimab. These receptors were collected from an adult with an advanced solid tumor such as melanoma, head and neck, liver or kidney cancer. CDR3s leave out the opening cysteine and the closing phenylalanine or tryptophan. Each record gives: V gene, J gene, CDR3 protein.

TRBV11-2	TRBJ2-7	ATNRGGAAEQY
TRBV30	TRBJ2-3	AWSSGLAGSADTQY
TRBV11-3	TRBJ2-2	ASTRARGTGELF
TRBV5-6	TRBJ2-5	ASSLAGDETQY
TRBV19	TRBJ1-6	ASSMLTGGLSKAPLH
TRBV14	TRBJ2-2	ASSQVVTGELF
TRBV13	TRBJ2-3	ASSGSGSSLTDTQY
TRBV19	TRBJ2-7	ASSTSGKSSYEQY
TRBV19	TRBJ1-1	ASSIDGDTEAF
TRBV9	TRBJ2-1	ASSRDWDEQF
TRBV5-5	TRBJ2-2	ASSSVPSYAGELF
TRBV30	TRBJ2-3	AWGTSGGFTDTQY
TRBV9	TRBJ2-1	ASSVLGGSSYNEQF
TRBV5-3	TRBJ2-7	ARSLAKDRSHEQY
TRBV6-5	TRBJ2-3	ASSYTGAEGVTQY
TRBV19	TRBJ1-5	ASNQGNQPQH
TRBV27	TRBJ2-1	ASSSRQGMRTSGNEQF
TRBV28	TRBJ2-7	ASSSDSLKPGEQY
TRBV19	TRBJ2-7	ASGGDSYEQY
TRBV28	TRBJ2-5	ASSLGSLETQY
TRBV6-5	TRBJ2-7	ASRMDRSRYEQY
TRBV7-8	TRBJ2-7	ASSERDVYEQY
TRBV11-2	TRBJ2-7	ASSTSGGAEQY
TRBV2	TRBJ1-5	ASSLAMGSNQPQH
TRBV27	TRBJ2-2	ASSLIAGGRYTGELF
TRBV2	TRBJ2-3	ASSWTSGGGEQY
TRBV9	TRBJ2-7	ASSSGLAGGSYEQY
TRBV27	TRBJ1-2	ASSLSGGVGYGYT
TRBV5-5	TRBJ2-2	ASSSLGQGTGELF
TRBV7-2	TRBJ2-2	ASSPRINTGELF
TRBV7-3	TRBJ2-7	ASTPYEQY
TRBV2	TRBJ1-2	ASRSGGGSYGYT
TRBV28	TRBJ1-2	ASSLFAPQGSYGYT
TRBV2	TRBJ2-4	ASRDRGYIQY
TRBV6-1	TRBJ1-2	ASSEGSPPLIYGYT
TRBV18	TRBJ2-3	ASSPRKGQEITDTQY
TRBV6-5	TRBJ2-1	ASSADRGPNNEQF
TRBV4-1	TRBJ2-5	ASSQEGGRETQY
TRBV30	TRBJ1-1	AWIDGTTNTEAF
TRBV29-1	TRBJ2-1	SVVQRGEDEQF
TRBV28	TRBJ1-5	ASSFLDGDQPQH
TRBV19	TRBJ2-2	ASSIERNTGELF
TRBV7-9	TRBJ2-4	ASSLAMGARNIQY
TRBV5-1	TRBJ1-1	ASSFVGGWGNTEAF
TRBV10-3	TRBJ1-2	ATEQGENYGYT
TRBV7-3	TRBJ2-6	ASSFRVSGANVLT
TRBV19	TRBJ1-5	ASSIGGWGQANQPQH
TRBV21-1	TRBJ1-2	ASSWTGGAYGYT
TRBV19	TRBJ1-4	ASSIGGSTNEKLF
TRBV2	TRBJ1-2	ASSEVGFAGLNYGYT
TRBV5-1	TRBJ1-4	ASSLKGANEKLF